These 19 T cell receptor beta chains were sequenced from one sample in a study of blood T cell repertoires in COVID-19. Repertoires were generated with immunoSEQ multiplex PCR, while TCRdb's copy carries only in-frame clones and drops some. The sample includes some 54,000 clones, around 81% seen only once; the top ten take 26%. Sequencing was done on a sample of peripheral blood. These receptor sequences come from an elderly woman with COVID-19, enrolled during active disease.

This clone occurred a few times. The V and J genes are TRBV14 and TRBJ2-1; D may be TRBD2 (6 bases). Trimming took off 1 base at V and 4 bases at J, with 14 bases between the two ends. This CDR3 is built from 16 residues. Germline CDR1 SGHDN, CDR2 FVKESK. CDR3 region: CASSQALASRYNEQFF. The CDR3 DNA follows: TGTGCCAGCAGCCAAGCCCTAGCGAGCCGGTACAATGAGCAGTTCTTC.

The V gene is TRBV30, the J gene TRBJ2-7; 10 nucleotides align to TRBD2. The V segment lost 1 base and the J segment 6 bases; nucleotides outside the gene matches: 6. Germline assignment: CDR1 GTSNPN and CDR2 SVGIG (reference sequence). This CDR3 comprises 14 residues. CDR3 amino acids: CAWSAGGTSVEQYF. CDR3 in DNA: TGTGCCTGGAGTGCCGGGGGGACTAGCGTCGAGCAGTACTTC.

Only one count was recorded for this clone. V and J are TRBV5-1 and TRBJ2-7, with 8 nucleotides matching TRBD1. Looked up from germline, CDR1 is SGHRS and CDR2 is YFSETQ. CDR3 size: 16 residues. Trimming at V came to 6 bases and at J to 4 bases, leaving 15 bases not matched to a gene. In DNA, the CDR3 is TGCGCCAGCAAACATAAAACCGGGACAGGAGGTTACGAGCAGTACTTC. Its translation: CASKHKTGTGGYEQYF.

This sequence joins TRBV6-6 and TRBJ2-5; 8 bases fit TRBD1. The CDR3 covers 14 residues. V lost 4 bases and J lost 5; bases outside the gene matches: 6. Germline V lookup: CDR1 MNHNY, CDR2 SVGAGI (reference sequence). Written as DNA, the CDR3 is TGTGCCAGCAGTTTACAGGGGGGCCCCGAGACCCAGTACTTC. It encodes CASSLQGGPETQYF.

This chain links TRBV6-2 or TRBV6-3 with TRBJ1-6, with 8 nucleotides matching TRBD1. The CDR3 has 16 residues. Trimming removed 6 bases from V and 2 bases from J; junction bases left unmatched: 6. Germline V CDR1 and CDR2: MNHEY, SVGEGT. The DNA for the CDR3 is TGTGCCAGCAGCCCTTCACAGGGGGCCTATAATTCACCCCTCCACTTT. It encodes CASSPSQGAYNSPLHF.

The chain has TRBV6-4 and TRBJ2-1; 7 bases are a match to TRBD2. Germline-derived CDR1 and CDR2 are MRHNA and SNTAGT. The CDR3 is 14 residues long. The junction had 8 bases not matched to a gene; V was cut back by 0 bases and J by 12 bases. The CDR3 sequence is CASSDSNSGLGQFF. The CDR3 bases are TGTGCCAGCAGTGACTCGAATAGCGGGCTTGGGCAGTTCTTC.

The rearrangement uses TRBV4-1 and TRBJ2-7; TRBD2 matches at 7 bases. The germline V gene has CDR1 MGHRA and CDR2 YSYEKL. The CDR3 sequence is 15 residues long. V lost 0 bases and J lost 3; bases outside the gene matches: 5. CDR3 loop: CASSQELAGVYEQYF. DNA of the CDR3: TGCGCCAGCAGCCAAGAGTTGGCGGGAGTCTACGAGCAGTACTTC.

The chain joins TRBV21-1 to TRBJ1-2. TRBV21-1 is assigned pseudogene status. This CDR3 has 16 amino acids. The CDR3 protein is CASSPPEATVRNGYTF. The CDR3 nucleotides are TGTGCCAGCAGCCCCCCGGAGGCCACCGTGAGGAACGGCTACACCTTC.

The chain has TRBV3-1 (or the pseudogene TRBV3-2) and TRBJ2-1; TRBD2 aligns across 14 bases. This CDR3 has 20 amino acids. Trimming removed 1 base from V and 4 bases from J; junction bases left unmatched: 12. The germline V gene has CDR1 LGHDT and CDR2 YNNKEL (reference sequence). As DNA, the CDR3 is TGTGCCAGCAGCCAAGGGACCCCGGGACTAGCGGGAGTGGGGTACAATGAGCAGTTCTTC. As protein: CASSQGTPGLAGVGYNEQFF.

This clone was detected only a few times. The chain has TRBV10-3 and TRBJ1-6, with D maybe TRBD1 (5 bases). Germline V lookup: CDR1 ENHRY, CDR2 SYGVKD. This CDR3 region has 13 residues. V was pared by 0 bases and J by 11 bases, with 8 bases between. The CDR3 protein is CAISESGVAPLHF. In nucleotides, the CDR3 is TGTGCCATCAGTGAGTCAGGGGTTGCACCCCTCCACTTT.

The CDR3 DNA follows: TGTGCCAGCAGTGACGACAGGACAGCGAACACTGAAGCTTTCTTT. It encodes CASSDDRTANTEAFF. V and J are TRBV25-1 and TRBJ1-1; weak D call: TRBD1 (6 bases). The CDR3 loop spans 15 amino acids. From germline, CDR1 is MGHDK and CDR2 SYGVNS. Trimming removed 3 bases at V and 1 base at J, with 12 bases between.

V is TRBV19 and J is TRBJ1-5; D not certain. V lost 4 bases and J lost 6, with 16 bases in between. The V gene's germline CDR1 is LNHDA and CDR2 SQIVND (reference sequence). This CDR3 region has 15 residues. In DNA, the CDR3 is TGTGCCAGTAGTACAGCAGGCGGGGAAAGTCAGCCCCAGCATTTT. Translating gives CASSTAGGESQPQHF.

The V and J genes are TRBV18 and TRBJ2-7, with 9 bases lining up with TRBD1. The ends lost 3 bases at V and 5 bases at J; junction bases unmatched: 11. Per germline, CDR1 KGHSH and CDR2 LQKENI. This CDR3 is built from 16 residues. The CDR3 nucleotides are TGTGCCAGCTCACCGGGACAGGGCTCCCCTATCCACGAGCAGTACTTC. Its protein is CASSPGQGSPIHEQYF.

The V call is TRBV30, the J call TRBJ1-2; 8 bases line up with TRBD1. V lost 3 bases to trimming and J lost 7 bases; unmatched junction nucleotides: 7. Germline-derived CDR1 and CDR2 are GTSNPN and SVGIG (reference sequence). CDR3 length: 13 amino acids. The CDR3 nucleotides are TGTGCCTGGAGAAGACAGGGGTTGGTTGGCTACACCTTC. Protein: CAWRRQGLVGYTF.

The gene calls are TRBV19 and TRBJ1-5; 12 bases are shared with TRBD1. Germline lookup yields CDR1 LNHDA and CDR2 SQIVND (reference sequence). V was pared by 1 base and J by 4 bases, with 11 bases of the junction left unmatched. The CDR3 has 19 amino acids. The CDR3, as DNA: TGTGCCAGTAGTATAGGGGACAGGGGGCTAGGCTCCGAAAATCAGCCCCAGCATTTT. It encodes CASSIGDRGLGSENQPQHF.

V and J are TRBV5-1 and TRBJ2-7, with D tentatively TRBD1 (5 bases). The CDR3 runs 16 residues. Trimming removed 3 bases at V and 2 bases at J, with 18 bases between. CDR1 and CDR2 from the germline V gene are SGHRS and YFSETQ. In DNA, the CDR3 is TGCGCCAGCAGCTCCCCCCCAGGGCAGTATACCTACGAGCAGTACTTC. Translation gives CASSSPPGQYTYEQYF.

The rearrangement links TRBV19 to TRBJ1-6, with 10 positions matching TRBD1. The V gene end was trimmed by 10 bases and the J gene end by 6 bases; junction bases not matched to a gene: 9. CDR1 is LNHDA and CDR2 is SQIVND in the germline V gene (reference sequence). CDR3 size: 15 residues. The CDR3 reads CATSTGQGINSPLHF. In nucleotides, the CDR3 is TGTGCCACCTCAACGGGACAGGGGATTAATTCACCCCTCCACTTT.

V gene TRBV28 combines with J gene TRBJ1-3, with D possibly TRBD1 on 5 matching bases. Per germline, CDR1 MDHEN and CDR2 SYDVKM. This CDR3 has 14 amino acids. V lost 4 bases and J 4 bases, leaving 11 bases between the germline ends. This chain's CDR3 is CASSSGGSGNTIYF. The CDR3 bases are TGTGCCAGCAGTTCGGGGGGATCGGGAAACACCATATATTTT.

This clone was detected once. This sequence joins TRBV3-1 (or the pseudogene TRBV3-2) and TRBJ2-7, with D unclear. The V end was cut by 4 bases, the J end by 2 bases, with 6 bases between. Germline assignment: CDR1 LGHDT and CDR2 YNNKEL (reference sequence). The CDR3 sequence is 12 residues long. CDR3 sequence reads: CASSRGTYEQYF. The CDR3 bases are TGTGCCAGCAGCCGAGGAACCTACGAGCAGTACTTC.